The 7 T cell receptor beta chains below come from one sample, sequenced in a study of blood T cell repertoires in COVID-19. Produced via immunoSEQ multiplex PCR; TCRdb's table is partial and in-frame only. The repertoire has about 210,000 clones, about 90% of them found once; the top ten carry approximately 1.2%. Sequenced: peripheral blood. All receptors derive from a man under 40 with acute or convalescent COVID-19.

The genes are TRBV30 and TRBJ2-3, with 7 nucleotides matching TRBD2. The CDR3 contains 13 residues. Germline-derived CDR1 and CDR2 are GTSNPN and SVGIG (reference sequence). Trimming at V came to 3 bases and at J to 8 bases, leaving 8 bases not matched to a gene. The CDR3 protein is CAWRSSGIGTQYF. The CDR3 DNA reads TGTGCCTGGAGATCAAGCGGGATAGGTACGCAGTATTTT.

The rearrangement links TRBV3-1 (or the pseudogene TRBV3-2) to TRBJ2-7; D perhaps matches TRBD2 (5 bases). The CDR3 covers 15 residues. V was shortened by 1 base and J by 0 bases, with 10 bases between the two germline ends. Germline V lookup: CDR1 LGHDT, CDR2 YNNKEL (reference sequence). This CDR3 is CASSQARRDSYEQYF. CDR3 DNA sequence: TGTGCCAGCAGCCAAGCTAGACGGGACTCCTACGAGCAGTACTTC.

The chain recombines TRBV5-1 with TRBJ2-1, with D tentatively TRBD1 (6 bases). Trimming left V 4 bases short and J 13 bases short, with 18 bases between. The CDR3 totals 13 residues. The germline V gene encodes CDR1 SGHRS and CDR2 YFSETQ. Here the CDR3 DNA reads TGCGCCAGCAGCACGTACAGGGAGCAGTCACAGTTCTTC. As protein: CASSTYREQSQFF.

A single count supports this clone. The V call is TRBV9, the J call TRBJ2-5; possible D gene TRBD2, 5 bases. CDR1 and CDR2 (germline): SGDLS, YYNGEE. This CDR3 is 12 amino acids long. V gave up 3 bases and J gave up 7 bases, with 10 bases separating them. DNA of the CDR3: TGTGCCAGCAGCGACATCGCGGGGACCCAGTACTTC. It translates to CASSDIAGTQYF.

The genes are TRBV16 and TRBJ1-2; D is undetermined. The CDR3 covers 12 residues. The germline V gene has CDR1 KGHSY and CDR2 FQNENV. Trimming stripped 0 bases from V and 6 bases from J, with 5 bases between. The CDR3 bases are TGTGCCAGCAGCCAATCTTCGGATGGCTACACCTTC. Residues: CASSQSSDGYTF.

The CDR3 region has the DNA TGTGCCAGCGCCGGTCTAGCGGTCAGCACAGATACGCAGTATTTT. This gives the protein CASAGLAVSTDTQYF. The V call is TRBV2, the J call TRBJ2-3, with 7 bases identical to TRBD2. The CDR3 totals 15 residues. Germline CDR1 and CDR2: SNHLY and FYNNEI. The ends lost 8 bases at V and 0 bases at J; junction bases unmatched: 8.

V is TRBV7-9 and J is TRBJ1-5; no definite D call. This CDR3 is built from 14 residues. V was clipped by 1 base and J by 0 bases, with 4 bases between them. Germline CDR1 and CDR2: SEHNR and FQNEAQ (reference sequence). CDR3 loop: CASSLGVSNQPQHF. The DNA for the CDR3 is TGTGCCAGCAGCTTAGGCGTTAGCAATCAGCCCCAGCATTTT.